Presented here are 11 T cell receptor beta chains from one specimen sequenced in a study of spatial heterogeneity in lung cancer. Time point meaning: sample taken at primary tumor resection. TCRdb passed the 5' RACE reads through MiXCR, listing each CDR3 protein once. This table has roughly 40,000 distinct CDR3 sequences, approximately 6.3% appearing once. Sequences were derived from PBMCs, sampled at surgery. These receptors were taken from a female donor with early-stage non-small cell lung cancer.

This clonotype was recorded at least ten times. The rearrangement joins TRBV15 to TRBJ2-5; TRBD1 or TRBD2 may be the D gene (5 bases each). Looked up from germline, CDR1 is LNHNV and CDR2 is YYDKDF (reference sequence). The CDR3 loop spans 15 amino acids. Deletions cut 0 bases from V and 5 bases from J, with 13 bases between. The CDR3 spells CATSRDRDVGETQYF. CDR3 sequence (DNA): TGTGCCACCAGCAGAGACAGGGACGTTGGTGAGACCCAGTACTTC.

This clonotype was counted only a few times. The V call is TRBV21-1, the J call TRBJ2-7; TRBD1, as called in the table, went unchecked against the DNA. TRBV21-1 is listed as a pseudogene. The CDR3 consists of 14 residues. Here the CDR3 reads CASSERDSLYEQYF. Here the CDR3 DNA reads TGTGCCAGCAGCGAACGGGACAGTCTCTACGAGCAGTACTTC.

This chain uses TRBV7-9 with TRBJ2-1; tentative D call: TRBD2 (6 bases). CDR3 length: 14 residues. V lost 5 bases to trimming and J lost 7 bases, with 15 bases between them. Germline CDR1 SEHNR, CDR2 FQNEAQ (reference sequence). The CDR3 DNA follows: TGTGCCAGCAGCGAAAGTGGAGGGACGAATGAGCAGTTCTTC. Amino acids: CASSESGGTNEQFF.

V gene TRBV6-1 combines with J gene TRBJ1-6; tentatively, D is TRBD1 (5 bases). The CDR3 has 14 residues. Trimming removed 2 bases from V and 10 bases from J, with 12 bases in between. Germline assignment: CDR1 MNHNS and CDR2 SASEGT. CDR3 in amino acids: CASSEQGYDSPLHF. The CDR3 bases are TGTGCCAGCAGTGAACAGGGTTATGACTCACCCCTCCACTTT.

This clonotype showed up many times. V and J are TRBV7-9 and TRBJ1-1; no definite D call. Germline V gives CDR1 SEHNR, CDR2 FQNEAQ (reference sequence). With 2 bases removed from V and 4 bases from J, the gap between germline ends came to 11 bases. This CDR3 is 14 amino acids long. This CDR3 reads CASSLLRGLTEAFF. The CDR3 DNA sequence: TGTGCCAGCAGCTTATTACGAGGGCTCACTGAAGCTTTCTTT. Full variable domain (remainder filled in from reference TRBV7-9 and TRBJ1-1): DTGVSQNPRHKITKRGQNVTFRCDPISEHNRLYWYRQTLGQGPEFLTYFQNEAQLEKSRLLSDRFSAERPKGSFSTLEIQRTEQGDSAMYLCASSLLRGLTEAFFGQGTRLTVV.

This clonotype was counted at least ten times. The chain combines TRBV29-1 with TRBJ1-2; TRBD1 matches 8 bases. After removal of 5 bases from V and 2 bases from J, the junction contained 1 base not matched to a gene. The CDR3 covers 12 residues. Germline V gene lookup returns CDR1 SQVTM and CDR2 ANQGSEA. The CDR3 protein is CSVRQGNYGYTF. The CDR3, as DNA: TGCAGCGTTAGACAGGGGAACTATGGCTACACCTTC.

Here the CDR3 reads CASSTDRGAYNEQFF. As DNA, the CDR3 is TGTGCCAGCAGCACGGACAGGGGAGCCTACAATGAGCAGTTCTTC. The chain carries TRBV7-6 and TRBJ2-1, with 9 bases lining up with TRBD1. The CDR3 sequence is 15 residues long. In germline, CDR1 is SGHVS, CDR2 FNYEAQ. V gave up 5 bases and J gave up 2 bases; unmatched junction bases: 4.

On this clonotype: This may be a read error: a much more frequent sequence differs by one nucleotide. This CDR3 is missing its conserved last phenylalanine or tryptophan, likely due to a read error. The rearrangement joins TRBV10-3 to TRBJ2-3, with unresolved D. Trimming pared 3 bases from V and 1 base from J, leaving 2 bases between. CDR1 and CDR2 from the germline V gene are ENHRY and SYGVKD. The CDR3 consists of 12 residues. CDR3 amino acids: CAISDRTDTQYS. The CDR3 DNA follows: TGTGCCATCAGTGATCGCACAGATACGCAGTATTCT.

There are many counts of this clonotype. V and J are TRBV11-2 and TRBJ2-7; 13 nucleotides agree with TRBD2. Germline CDR1 SGHAT, CDR2 FQNNGV. J gave up 0 bases and V 2 bases, and 4 bases lay outside the gene matches. There are 17 residues in the CDR3. Here the CDR3 DNA reads TGTGCCAGCAGCTTATCACTAGCGGGGGGGATCTCCTACGAGCAGTACTTC. Translation: CASSLSLAGGISYEQYF.

At least ten counts were recorded for this clonotype. This chain links TRBV14 with TRBJ2-1, with no clear D. The CDR3 is 17 residues long. V was trimmed by 0 bases and J by 12 bases, leaving 24 bases between them. Germline V gene lookup returns CDR1 SGHDN and CDR2 FVKESK. CDR3 bases: TGTGCCAGCAGCCAAGAAGATTTAATTGGGTTCATTTGGGGGCAGTTCTTC. It yields the protein CASSQEDLIGFIWGQFF.

This clonotype was detected only a few times. This chain uses TRBV5-6 with TRBJ1-4; TRBD1 matches at 9 bases. V dropped 4 bases and J dropped 8; count of bases not matched to a gene: 12. CDR1 is SGHDT and CDR2 is YYEEEE in the germline V gene. The CDR3 covers 16 residues. CDR3 residues: CASSLTAGTGSEKLFF. In DNA, the CDR3 is TGTGCCAGCAGCCTGACCGCCGGGACAGGGAGCGAAAAACTGTTTTTT. The variable domain in full, completed from reference TRBV5-6 and TRBJ1-4, reads DAGVTQSPTHLIKTRGQQVTLRCSPKSGHDTVSWYQQALGQGPQFIFQYYEEEERQRGNFPDRFSGHQFPNYSSELNVNALLLGDSALYLCASSLTAGTGSEKLFFGSGTQLSVL.